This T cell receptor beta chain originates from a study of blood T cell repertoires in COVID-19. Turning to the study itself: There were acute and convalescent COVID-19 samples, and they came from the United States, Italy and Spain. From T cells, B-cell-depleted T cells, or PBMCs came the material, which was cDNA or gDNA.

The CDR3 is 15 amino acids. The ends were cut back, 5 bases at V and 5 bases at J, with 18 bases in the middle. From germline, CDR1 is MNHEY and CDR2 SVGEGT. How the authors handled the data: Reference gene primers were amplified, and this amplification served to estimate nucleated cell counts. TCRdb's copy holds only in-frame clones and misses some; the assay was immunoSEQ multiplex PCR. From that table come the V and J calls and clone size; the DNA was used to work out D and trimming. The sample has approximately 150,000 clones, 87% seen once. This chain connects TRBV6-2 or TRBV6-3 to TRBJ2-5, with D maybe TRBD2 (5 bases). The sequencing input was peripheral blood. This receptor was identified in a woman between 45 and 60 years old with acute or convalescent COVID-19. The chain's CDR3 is CASSHPGPPGETQYF. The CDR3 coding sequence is TGTGCCAGCAGTCACCCCGGGCCCCCGGGGGAGACCCAGTACTTC.